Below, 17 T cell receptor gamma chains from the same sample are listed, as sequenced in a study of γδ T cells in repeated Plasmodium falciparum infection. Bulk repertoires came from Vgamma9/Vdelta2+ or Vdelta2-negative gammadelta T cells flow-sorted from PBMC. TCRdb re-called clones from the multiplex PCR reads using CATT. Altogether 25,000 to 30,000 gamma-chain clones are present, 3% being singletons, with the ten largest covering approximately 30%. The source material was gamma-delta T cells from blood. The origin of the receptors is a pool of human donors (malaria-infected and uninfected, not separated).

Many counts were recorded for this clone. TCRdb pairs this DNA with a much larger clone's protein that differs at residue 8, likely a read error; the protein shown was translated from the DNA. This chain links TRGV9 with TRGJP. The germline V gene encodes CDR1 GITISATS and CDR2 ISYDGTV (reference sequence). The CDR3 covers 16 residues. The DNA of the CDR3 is TGTGCCTTGTGGGAGTATCAAGTGTTGGGCAAAAAAATCAAGGTATTT. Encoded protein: CALWEYQVLGKKIKVF.

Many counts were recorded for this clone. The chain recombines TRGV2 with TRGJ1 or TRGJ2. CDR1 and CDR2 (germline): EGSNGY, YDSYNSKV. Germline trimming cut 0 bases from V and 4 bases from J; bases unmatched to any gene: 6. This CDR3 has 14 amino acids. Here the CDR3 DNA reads TGTGCCACCTGGGACGGGCTATTATATTATAAGAAACTCTTT. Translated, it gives CATWDGLLYYKKLF.

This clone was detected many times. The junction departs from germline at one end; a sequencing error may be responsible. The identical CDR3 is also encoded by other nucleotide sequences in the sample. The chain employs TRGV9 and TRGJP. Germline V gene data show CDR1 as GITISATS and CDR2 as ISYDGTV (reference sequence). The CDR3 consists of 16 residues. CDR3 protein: CALWESKDLGKKIKVF. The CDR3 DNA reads TGTGCCTTGTGGGAGTCTAAAGATTTGGGCAAAAAAATCAAGGTATTT.

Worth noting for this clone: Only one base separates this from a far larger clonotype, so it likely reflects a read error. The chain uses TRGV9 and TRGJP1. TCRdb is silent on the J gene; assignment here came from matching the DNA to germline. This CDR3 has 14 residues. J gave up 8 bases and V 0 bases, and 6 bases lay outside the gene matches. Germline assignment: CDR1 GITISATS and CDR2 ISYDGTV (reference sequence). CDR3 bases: TGTGCCTTGTGGGAGGTGGTCACCGGTTGGTTCAAGATATTT. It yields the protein CALWEVVTGWFKIF.

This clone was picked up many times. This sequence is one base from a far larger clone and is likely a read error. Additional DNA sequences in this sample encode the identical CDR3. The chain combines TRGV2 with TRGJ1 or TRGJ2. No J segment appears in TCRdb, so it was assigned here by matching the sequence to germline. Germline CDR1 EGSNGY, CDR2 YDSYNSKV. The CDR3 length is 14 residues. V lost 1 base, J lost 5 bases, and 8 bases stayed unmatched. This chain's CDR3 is CATWDGLTHYKKLF. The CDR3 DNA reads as TGTGCCACCTGGGACGGATTGACGCATTATAAGAAACTCTTT.

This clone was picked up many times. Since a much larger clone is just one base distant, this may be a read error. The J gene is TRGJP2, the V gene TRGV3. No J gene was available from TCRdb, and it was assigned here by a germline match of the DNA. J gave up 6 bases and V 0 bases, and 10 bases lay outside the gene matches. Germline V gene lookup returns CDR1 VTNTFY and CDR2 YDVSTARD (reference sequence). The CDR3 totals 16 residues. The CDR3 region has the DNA TGTGCCACCTGGGACAGGCTCCCAAAGTGTGATTGGATCAAGACGTTT. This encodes CATWDRLPKCDWIKTF.

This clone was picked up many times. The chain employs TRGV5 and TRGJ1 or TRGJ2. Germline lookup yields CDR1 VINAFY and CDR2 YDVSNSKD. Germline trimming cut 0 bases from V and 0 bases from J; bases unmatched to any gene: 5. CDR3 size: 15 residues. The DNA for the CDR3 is TGTGCCACCTGGGACAGGCTGGGGAATTATTATAAGAAACTCTTT. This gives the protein CATWDRLGNYYKKLF.

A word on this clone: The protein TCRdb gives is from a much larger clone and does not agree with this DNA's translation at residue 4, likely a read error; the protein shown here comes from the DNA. CDR3 nucleotide sequence: TGTGCCACCCGGGACGGCTACATGAATTATTATAAGAAACTCTTT. Amino acid sequence: CATRDGYMNYYKKLF. The gene calls are TRGV2 and TRGJ1 or TRGJ2. The J gene, left out of TCRdb, was set here by checking the DNA against germline. Germline CDR1 is EGSNGY and CDR2 is YDSYNSKV. The CDR3 runs 15 residues.

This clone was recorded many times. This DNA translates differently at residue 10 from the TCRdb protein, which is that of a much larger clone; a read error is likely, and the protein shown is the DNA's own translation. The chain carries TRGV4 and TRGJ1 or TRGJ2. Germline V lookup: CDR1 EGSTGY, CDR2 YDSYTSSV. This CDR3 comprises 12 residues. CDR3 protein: CATWDGRYKRLF. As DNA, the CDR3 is TGTGCCACCTGGGATGGGCGGTATAAGAGACTCTTT.

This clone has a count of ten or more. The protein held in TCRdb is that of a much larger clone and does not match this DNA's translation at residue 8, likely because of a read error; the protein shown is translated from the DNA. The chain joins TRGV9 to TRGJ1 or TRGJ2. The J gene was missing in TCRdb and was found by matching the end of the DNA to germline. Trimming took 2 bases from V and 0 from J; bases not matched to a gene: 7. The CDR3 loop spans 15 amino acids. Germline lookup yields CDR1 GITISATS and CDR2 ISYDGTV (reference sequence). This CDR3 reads CALWEARGNYYKKLF. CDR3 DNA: TGTGCCTTGTGGGAGGCCCGGGGGAATTATTATAAGAAACTCTTT.

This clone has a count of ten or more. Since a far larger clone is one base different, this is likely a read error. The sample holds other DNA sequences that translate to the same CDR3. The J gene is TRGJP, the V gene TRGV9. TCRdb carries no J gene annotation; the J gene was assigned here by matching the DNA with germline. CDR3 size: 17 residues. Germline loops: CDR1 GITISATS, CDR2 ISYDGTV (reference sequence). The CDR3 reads CALWETTPELGKKIKVF. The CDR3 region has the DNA TGTGCCTTGTGGGAGACCACCCCAGAGTTGGGCAAAAAGATCAAGGTATTT.

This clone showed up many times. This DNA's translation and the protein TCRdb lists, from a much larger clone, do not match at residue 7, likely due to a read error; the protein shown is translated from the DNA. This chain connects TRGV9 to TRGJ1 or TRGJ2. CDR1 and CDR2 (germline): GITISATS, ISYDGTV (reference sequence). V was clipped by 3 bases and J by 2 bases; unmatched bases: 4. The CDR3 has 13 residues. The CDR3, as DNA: TGTGCCTTGTGGGAGTGGGATTATTATAAGAAACTCTTT. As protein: CALWEWDYYKKLF.

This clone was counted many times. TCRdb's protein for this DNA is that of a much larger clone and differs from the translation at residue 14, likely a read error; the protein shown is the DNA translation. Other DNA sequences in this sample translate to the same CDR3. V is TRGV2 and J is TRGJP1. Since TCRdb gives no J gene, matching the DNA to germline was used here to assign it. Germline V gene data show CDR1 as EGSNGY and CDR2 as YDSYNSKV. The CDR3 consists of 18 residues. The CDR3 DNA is TGTGCCACCTCCCAGATGGCTCTTAAATATACCACTGGTCGGTTCAAGATATTT. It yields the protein CATSQMALKYTTGRFKIF.

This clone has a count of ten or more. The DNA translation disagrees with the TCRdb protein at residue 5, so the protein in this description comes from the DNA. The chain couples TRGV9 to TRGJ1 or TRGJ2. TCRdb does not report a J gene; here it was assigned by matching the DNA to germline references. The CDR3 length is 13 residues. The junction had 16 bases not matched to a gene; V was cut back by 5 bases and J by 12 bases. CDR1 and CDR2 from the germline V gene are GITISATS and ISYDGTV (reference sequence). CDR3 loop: CALWGELGDWKLF. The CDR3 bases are TGTGCCTTGTGGGGGGAGCTAGGAGATTGGAAACTCTTT.

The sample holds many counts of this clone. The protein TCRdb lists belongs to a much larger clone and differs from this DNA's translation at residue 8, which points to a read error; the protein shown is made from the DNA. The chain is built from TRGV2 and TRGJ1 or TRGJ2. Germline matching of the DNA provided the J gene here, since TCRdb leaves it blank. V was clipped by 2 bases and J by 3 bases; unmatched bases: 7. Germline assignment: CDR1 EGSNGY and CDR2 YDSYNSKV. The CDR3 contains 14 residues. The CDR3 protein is CATWDDSSYYKKLF. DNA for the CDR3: TGTGCCACCTGGGACGATTCGAGTTATTATAAGAAACTCTTT.

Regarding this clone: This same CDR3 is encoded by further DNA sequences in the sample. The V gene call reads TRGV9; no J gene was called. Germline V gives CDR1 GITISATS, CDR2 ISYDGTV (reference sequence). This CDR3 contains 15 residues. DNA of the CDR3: TGTGCCTTGTGGGAGGTGTATTCAAAAATTTATAAGAAACTATTT. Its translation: CALWEVYSKIYKKLF.

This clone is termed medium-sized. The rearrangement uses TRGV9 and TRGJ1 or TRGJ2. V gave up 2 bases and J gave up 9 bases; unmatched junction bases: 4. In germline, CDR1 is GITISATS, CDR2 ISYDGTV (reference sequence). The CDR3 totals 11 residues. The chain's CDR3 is CALWEACKKLF. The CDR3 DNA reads TGTGCCTTGTGGGAGGCTTGTAAGAAACTCTTT.